This T cell receptor beta chain stems from a study of OX40 agonist ivuxolimab in advanced cancers. For the study at large: A male proportion of about 80% was recorded, with mean age about 60 years and range roughly 23 to 79.

Profiling relied on immunoSEQ multiplex PCR, and the TCRdb table lists in-frame clones only, not all of them. The sample comprises 40,000 to 55,000 clones, under 95% of which are singletons, and roughly 15% rests with the top ten. The CDR3 contains 12 residues. Germline assignment: CDR1 SGHKS and CDR2 YYEKEE (reference sequence). Trimming cost V 2 bases and J 6 bases, with 6 bases left between them. The chain recombines TRBV5-5 with TRBJ2-1, with D uncertain. This TCR was recovered from an adult with an advanced solid tumor such as melanoma, head and neck, liver or kidney cancer. Sequencing used CD4+ or CD8+ T cells sorted from blood, obtained in a trial of the OX40 agonist ivuxolimab. CDR3 nucleotides: TGTGCCAGCAGCTTCAGGAGCAATGAGCAGTTCTTC. This encodes CASSFRSNEQFF.